The 21 T cell receptor beta chains below were found in one sample sequenced in a study of shared T cell receptors in the human thymus. This table comes from immunoSEQ multiplex PCR, and its TCRdb copy is limited to in-frame clones, with some not included. Seen here are some 700,000 clones, 70% to 90% observed once, and the top ten hold around 0.0099%. These data were also filed under a second study, of human thymus T cells.

The sequenced sample was thymocytes. The source is a girl under three years old with a congenital heart defect.

CDR3 amino acids: CSVRGMGQGLGNSYNSPLHF. The CDR3 nucleotides are TGCAGCGTTAGAGGGATGGGGCAGGGGTTGGGGAACTCCTATAATTCACCCCTCCACTTT. The V and J genes are TRBV29-1 and TRBJ1-6; weak D call: TRBD1 (6 bases). V dropped 5 bases and J dropped 0 bases, with 26 bases sitting between them. The CDR3 spans 20 residues. Germline values: CDR1 SQVTM, CDR2 ANQGSEA.

The V and J genes are TRBV5-4 and TRBJ2-5, with D perhaps TRBD1 (6 bases). The end of the DNA fits TRBJ2-7 better, so the J call may be wrong. In germline, CDR1 is SGHNT, CDR2 YYREEE (reference sequence). CDR3 length equals 17 residues. CDR3 DNA: TGTGCCAGCAGCTTGAGTGGCGCACAGGGAGAAGTCTACGAGCAGTACTTC. It encodes CASSLSGAQGEVYEQYF.

This clone was found a few times. This chain links TRBV11-2 with TRBJ2-2, with D possibly matching TRBD2 (5 bases). The CDR3 runs 16 residues. The V gene's germline CDR1 is SGHAT and CDR2 FQNNGV. V lost 2 bases and J lost 0, with 10 bases in between. CDR3 in amino acids: CASSLRSAPNTGELFF. CDR3 DNA sequence: TGTGCCAGCAGCTTACGTAGCGCCCCGAACACCGGGGAGCTGTTTTTT.

The J gene is TRBJ1-5, the V gene TRBV28; 11 bases align to TRBD1. This CDR3 is built from 17 residues. The germline gives CDR1 MDHEN, CDR2 SYDVKM. Trimming took 3 bases from V and 4 from J; bases not matched to a gene: 8. CDR3: CASSFLSGTGGNQPQHF. The DNA of the CDR3 is TGTGCCAGCAGTTTTCTATCCGGGACAGGGGGGAATCAGCCCCAGCATTTT.

The rearrangement uses TRBV6-1 and TRBJ1-5, with D maybe TRBD1 (5 bases). Germline loops: CDR1 MNHNS, CDR2 SASEGT. Trimming pared 6 bases from V and 2 bases from J, leaving 14 bases between. The CDR3 spans 15 residues. CDR3 residues: CASRWGSSGNQPQHF. CDR3 sequence (DNA): TGTGCCAGCAGGTGGGGCTCCAGCGGCAATCAGCCCCAGCATTTT.

The chain combines TRBV4-3 with TRBJ2-7; TRBD1 matches at 7 bases. J gave up 4 bases and V 0 bases, and 9 bases lay outside the gene matches. Germline-derived CDR1 and CDR2 are LGHNA and YSLEER. The CDR3 totals 16 residues. CDR3 loop: CASSQDLVGQPYEQYF. For the CDR3, the DNA is TGCGCCAGCAGCCAAGATTTAGTGGGACAGCCGTACGAGCAGTACTTC.

This clone was seen once. The chain uses TRBV9 and TRBJ2-1; 8 nucleotides agree with TRBD2. The germline gives CDR1 SGDLS, CDR2 YYNGEE. Losses at the gene ends were 0 bases for V and 2 bases for J; bases not matched to a gene: 4. This CDR3 is built from 16 residues. The CDR3 loop is CASSVAPGGAYNEQFF. In nucleotides, the CDR3 is TGTGCCAGCAGCGTAGCTCCCGGGGGGGCCTACAATGAGCAGTTCTTC.

The J gene is TRBJ1-2, the V gene TRBV4-3; 7 bases match TRBD1. There are 16 residues in the CDR3. Germline V gene data show CDR1 as LGHNA and CDR2 as YSLEER. V lost 2 bases and J lost 5; bases outside the gene matches: 11. DNA of the CDR3: TGCGCCAGCAGCCAATTACTTGGACAGGCCCGATATGGCTACACCTTC. This gives the protein CASSQLLGQARYGYTF.

In this sample, this clone turned up once. Germline and junction disagree at one end, which may indicate a read error. This chain joins TRBV7-7 and TRBJ2-5, with D uncertain. This CDR3 spans 14 amino acids. Germline V CDR1 and CDR2: SSHAT, FNYEAQ (reference sequence). The CDR3 DNA sequence: TGTGCTAGCAGCCCCACGGGTCTGGAAGAGACCCAGTACTTC. This codes for CASSPTGLEETQYF.

The rearrangement uses TRBV2 and TRBJ2-1, with 11 bases fitting TRBD1. The V gene end was trimmed by 6 bases and the J gene end by 2 bases; junction bases not matched to a gene: 9. The CDR3 sequence is 17 residues long. Per the germline V gene, CDR1 is SNHLY and CDR2 is FYNNEI. The CDR3 loop reads CASRSDRGLSAYNEQFF. CDR3 bases: TGTGCCAGCAGGTCGGACAGGGGGCTTAGTGCCTACAATGAGCAGTTCTTC.

This chain joins TRBV28 and TRBJ2-3; 8 bases fit TRBD2. The CDR3 runs 17 residues. V trimming: 6 bases; J trimming: 5 bases; junction bases outside the gene matches: 16. Germline lookup yields CDR1 MDHEN and CDR2 SYDVKM. CDR3 DNA sequence: TGTGCCAGCAGCGAAGCTCGGGGCGGGGGGAGTGGAGATACGCAGTATTTT. As protein: CASSEARGGGSGDTQYF.

The rearrangement joins TRBV2 to TRBJ1-2; 9 bases map to TRBD1. Germline CDR1 is SNHLY and CDR2 is FYNNEI. J lost 7 bases, V lost 9 bases, and 3 bases had no gene match. The CDR3 has 11 amino acids. CDR3 amino acids: CASLTGGGYTF. The CDR3 nucleotides read TGTGCCAGTCTGACAGGGGGTGGCTACACCTTC.

The V gene is TRBV28, the J gene TRBJ1-2; D perhaps matches TRBD1 (6 bases). This CDR3 region has 15 residues. Germline CDR1 and CDR2: MDHEN and SYDVKM. Trimming removed 3 bases from V and 0 bases from J, with 11 bases in between. The CDR3 loop is CASSFTGTPNYGYTF. The CDR3 DNA is TGTGCCAGCAGTTTTACCGGGACACCTAACTATGGCTACACCTTC.

The V call is TRBV19, the J call TRBJ2-2; the match to TRBD1 covers 12 bases. Germline lookup yields CDR1 LNHDA and CDR2 SQIVND (reference sequence). V gave up 6 bases and J gave up 6 bases; unmatched junction bases: 11. This CDR3 contains 17 residues. The CDR3 bases are TGTGCCAGTAGCCAACAGGGACAGGGGGCGCGAGCCGGGGAGCTGTTTTTT. Protein sequence: CASSQQGQGARAGELFF.

The chain recombines TRBV2 with TRBJ1-1; TRBD1 might be the D (6 bases). Germline assignment: CDR1 SNHLY and CDR2 FYNNEI. The germline V and J ends were trimmed by 9 bases and 0 bases, with 8 bases remaining between them. There are 12 residues in the CDR3. CDR3: CARQGVNTEAFF. The CDR3, as DNA: TGTGCCAGACAGGGCGTGAACACTGAAGCTTTCTTT.

This chain links TRBV6-1 with TRBJ2-1; D possibly corresponds to TRBD1 (5 bases). Germline V CDR1 and CDR2: MNHNS, SASEGT. The CDR3 runs 13 residues. V lost 5 bases, J lost 5 bases, and 10 bases lay in between. The CDR3 loop is CASSLKGNNEQFF. The CDR3 DNA is TGTGCCAGCAGTCTTAAGGGGAACAATGAGCAGTTCTTC.

The chain recombines TRBV18 with TRBJ2-2; TRBD1 aligns across 7 bases. Germline V CDR1 and CDR2: KGHSH, LQKENI. There are 18 residues in the CDR3. V dropped 2 bases and J dropped 8; count of bases not matched to a gene: 17. The CDR3 region is CASSPRLPGQKAKGELFF. In nucleotides, the CDR3 is TGTGCCAGCTCACCAAGGCTCCCGGGACAGAAGGCAAAGGGGGAGCTGTTTTTT.

The rearrangement links TRBV10-3 to TRBJ2-1, with D possibly TRBD1 on 5 matching bases. V lost 7 bases and J lost 6, with 13 bases in between. From germline, CDR1 is ENHRY and CDR2 SYGVKD. CDR3 length: 13 amino acids. The CDR3 is CAIKVGDPNEQFF. Here the CDR3 DNA reads TGTGCCATCAAAGTAGGGGATCCCAATGAGCAGTTCTTC.

The rearrangement links TRBV13 to TRBJ2-1; TRBD1 agrees at 8 bases. This CDR3 has 16 residues. V lost 0 bases, J lost 2 bases, and 3 bases stayed unmatched. Germline V gene lookup returns CDR1 PRHDT and CDR2 FYEKMQ (reference sequence). As DNA, the CDR3 is TGTGCCAGCAGCTTAGGGGACAGGGCACCCTACAATGAGCAGTTCTTC. It is translated as CASSLGDRAPYNEQFF.

The CDR3 reads CASSYRQYGNQPQHF. In DNA form, the CDR3 reads TGTGCCAGCAGTTATCGACAGTATGGCAATCAGCCCCAGCATTTT. The rearrangement joins TRBV6-6 to TRBJ1-5, with D possibly matching TRBD1 (5 bases). This CDR3 is 15 amino acids long. Trimming cost V 3 bases and J 2 bases, with 11 bases left between them. Germline V gives CDR1 MNHNY, CDR2 SVGAGI (reference sequence).

This clone was seen a handful of times. This sequence joins TRBV4-3 and TRBJ2-7; tentatively, D is TRBD1 (6 bases). Germline CDR1 and CDR2: LGHNA and YSLEER. Trimming pared 1 base from V and 5 bases from J, leaving 15 bases between. The CDR3 is 15 residues long. The CDR3 spells CASSQGQGIKNEQYF. DNA for the CDR3: TGCGCCAGCAGCCAAGGGCAGGGGATTAAGAACGAGCAGTACTTC.